The text below deals with one TCR beta chain. Its target is unknown. Other DNA sequences of this sample code for an identical CDR3. This sample is drawn from a study of T cells in localized non-small cell lung cancer. Clones were sequenced by immunoSEQ multiplex PCR, and TCRdb holds only the in-frame ones, with some missing. Of 30,000 to 35,000 clones listed, 85% to 95% were seen once; the top ten hold about an eighth. Findings of the study overall: Since sequencing was restricted to only one region of the tumor, intratumor heterogeneity remains a possibility.

Material: peripheral blood mononuclear cells, obtained before any cancer treatment. The TCR sequence derives from a female donor older than 55 with stage II lung adenocarcinoma.

CDR3 loop: CASSRDRGQETQYF. CDR3 coding DNA: TGTGCCAGCTCCCGGGACAGGGGACAAGAGACCCAGTACTTC. The genes are TRBV18 and TRBJ2-5, with 10 bases identical to TRBD1. Unmatched junction bases numbered 3, after V lost 6 bases and J lost 2 bases. Germline loops: CDR1 KGHSH, CDR2 LQKENI. The CDR3 contains 14 residues.